This T cell receptor (beta chain) was recorded in a study of CD8 T cells in ankylosing spondylitis. Study outcomes and limitations: Certain motif variants had earlier appeared in reactive arthritis synovial fluid and blood.

This clonotype occurred many times. Its antigen remains unidentified. It was by quantitative 5'-RACE with molecular barcodes that TCR beta libraries were made. TCRdb fed the 5' RACE reads into MiXCR, producing one record per CDR3 protein. Of about 88,000 distinct CDR3 sequences in the sample, roughly 27% were seen once. The V end lost 8 bases, the J end lost 1 base, and 15 bases lay between the germline ends. CDR1 is MNHNS, CDR2 SASEGT, per germline. The CDR3 is 14 amino acids. The source is a male donor with ankylosing spondylitis or in good health (not recorded which). Sequenced sample: blood, either unsorted or a sorted T cell fraction (not recorded which). The chain recombines TRBV6-1 with TRBJ2-7; no firm D call. The CDR3 region is CASDWAESSYEQYF. The CDR3 DNA follows: TGTGCCAGCGACTGGGCGGAATCATCCTACGAGCAGTACTTC.